The 32 T cell receptor beta chains in this list originate from one sample, sequenced in a study of response to subunit inactivated influenza vaccine. MiXCR, applied by TCRdb to the RT-PCR reads, yields one record per CDR3 protein. This sample has under 850,000 distinct CDR3 sequences, with around 18% found just once. Sample: PBMCs from blood, taken about 5 days after vaccination. The receptors shown here come from a man in his fifties who received an inactivated influenza vaccine.

This chain joins TRBV7-9 and TRBJ2-5; TRBD2 might be the D (5 bases). Germline V gene lookup returns CDR1 SEHNR and CDR2 FQNEAQ (reference sequence). The V gene lost 7 bases and the J gene lost 1 base, with 16 bases spanning the gap. The CDR3 is 15 residues long. CDR3 in amino acids: CASIRGLGFQETQYF. The CDR3 DNA follows: TGTGCCAGCATCCGAGGGCTGGGGTTCCAAGAGACCCAGTACTTC. The whole variable domain, filled in from reference TRBV7-9 and TRBJ2-5, reads DTGVSQNPRHKITKRGQNVTFRCDPISEHNRLYWYRQTLGQGPEFLTYFQNEAQLEKSRLLSDRFSAERPKGSFSTLEIQRTEQGDSAMYLCASIRGLGFQETQYFGPGTRLLVL.

The gene calls are TRBV28 and TRBJ2-3, with 8 bases identical to TRBD2. The germline V gene encodes CDR1 MDHEN and CDR2 SYDVKM. The CDR3 is 15 amino acids. The V and J ends lost 6 bases and 6 bases, in that order; junction bases with no gene match: 11. DNA of the CDR3: TGTGCCAGCAGCCAAATCAGCGGGAGACCCGATACGCAGTATTTT. Translation gives CASSQISGRPDTQYF. Combining the CDR3 with reference TRBV28 and TRBJ2-3 gives the whole variable domain DVKVTQSSRYLVKRTGEKVFLECVQDMDHENMFWYRQDPGLGLRLIYFSYDVKMKEKGDIPEGYSVSREKKERFSLILESASTNQTSMYLCASSQISGRPDTQYFGPGTRLTVL.

This clonotype came up many times. The chain links TRBV4-1 to TRBJ2-1, with a weak D call TRBD1 (6 bases). Germline V gene sequence: CDR1 MGHRA, CDR2 YSYEKL. CDR3 length: 12 residues. Deletions cut 2 bases from V and 11 bases from J, with 10 bases between. CDR3 sequence reads: CASSQKGVQQFF. CDR3 nucleotides: TGCGCCAGCAGCCAAAAGGGGGTACAGCAGTTCTTC.

This clonotype was picked up many times. The chain joins TRBV6-5 to TRBJ2-5, with 8 bases lining up with TRBD2. The J segment lost 1 base and the V segment lost 5 bases, leaving 15 bases of the junction unmatched. This CDR3 is 18 amino acids long. The germline CDR1 and CDR2 sequences are MNHEY and SVGAGI. The DNA of the CDR3 is TGTGCCAGCAGTCGACTCGTAAAATGGACTAGCCCCCAAGAGACCCAGTACTTC. It is translated as CASSRLVKWTSPQETQYF.

This clonotype was seen a handful of times. The V gene is TRBV7-9, the J gene TRBJ2-7; a possible D gene is TRBD1 (5 bases). The CDR3 contains 14 residues. CDR1 is SEHNR and CDR2 is FQNEAQ in the germline V gene (reference sequence). V lost 2 bases, J lost 4 bases, and 12 bases lay in between. The DNA for the CDR3 is TGTGCCAGCAGCTTAAGGGGAATGGGGTACGAGCAGTACTTC. It is translated as CASSLRGMGYEQYF.

In the case of this clonotype: An end of the junction differs from the germline gene, which may be a read error. V and J are TRBV9 and TRBJ1-6; the D is unclear. The CDR3 extends over 16 amino acids. Germline CDR1 SGDLS, CDR2 YYNGEE. The CDR3 DNA is TGTGCCCGCAGCGTAGACCCCGGAAGGGTTGATTCACCCCTCCACTTT. Translating gives CARSVDPGRVDSPLHF.

There are many counts of this clonotype. V gene TRBV20-1 combines with J gene TRBJ1-2; 7 bases agree with TRBD1. This CDR3 is built from 14 residues. The V gene end was trimmed by 6 bases and the J gene end by 4 bases; junction bases not matched to a gene: 11. The germline gives CDR1 DFQATT, CDR2 SNEGSKA (reference sequence). The CDR3 sequence is CSALLRDSLYGYTF. The CDR3 DNA is TGCAGTGCCCTACTCCGGGACAGCCTCTATGGCTACACCTTC.

This clonotype was recorded a few times. This chain joins TRBV12-3 or TRBV12-4 and TRBJ1-3, with D uncertain. V lost 5 bases and J 4 bases, leaving 12 bases between the germline ends. The CDR3 runs to 14 residues. This chain's CDR3 is CASSGTSGGNTIYF. The DNA for the CDR3 is TGTGCCAGCAGTGGCACCTCCGGGGGAAACACCATATATTTT.

This clonotype was seen only a few times. V usage is TRBV12-3 or TRBV12-4 and J usage is TRBJ2-7; 8 nucleotides line up with TRBD1. The CDR3 runs to 12 residues. The V segment lost 5 bases and the J segment 7 bases; nucleotides outside the gene matches: 4. CDR3 loop: CASSTRGREQYF. The CDR3 DNA sequence: TGTGCCAGCAGTACCAGGGGGCGGGAGCAGTACTTC.

The table lists this clonotype with a few counts. The V and J genes are TRBV20-1 and TRBJ2-5; D is unresolved. The V gene lost 3 bases and the J gene lost 5 bases, with 1 base spanning the gap. The germline V gene has CDR1 DFQATT and CDR2 SNEGSKA (reference sequence). The CDR3 runs to 9 residues. This CDR3 is CSARETQYF. As DNA, the CDR3 is TGCAGTGCTAGGGAGACCCAGTACTTC.

This clonotype has only a few counts. DNA of the CDR3: TGCAGTGCTAGCTTTATAGTGGGGGGGAATGATCCAGATACGCAGTATTTT. This encodes CSASFIVGGNDPDTQYF. The chain carries TRBV20-1 and TRBJ2-3; 7 bases fit TRBD2. The germline V gene has CDR1 DFQATT and CDR2 SNEGSKA (reference sequence). CDR3 length: 17 residues. Trimming cost V 3 bases and J 4 bases; bases outside gene matches: 16.

This sequence joins TRBV11-2 and TRBJ2-1; D might be TRBD1 or TRBD2, each matching 5 bases. The CDR3 has 11 residues. CDR1 and CDR2 (germline): SGHAT, FQNNGV. V dropped 1 base and J dropped 13 bases, with 8 bases sitting between them. The CDR3 region has the DNA TGTGCCAGCAGCTTAGGAGGGGCACAGTTCTTC. Its protein is CASSLGGAQFF.

The chain links TRBV6-5 to TRBJ2-7; no clear D gene. Germline CDR1 reads MNHEY; CDR2 reads SVGAGI. This CDR3 has 14 amino acids. Deletions cut 2 bases from V and 3 bases from J, with 11 bases between. In DNA form, the CDR3 reads TGTGCCAGCAGTTACGGGAAGGGCGGCTACGAGCAGTACTTC. Its protein product is CASSYGKGGYEQYF.

This clonotype was recorded a few times. The chain combines TRBV25-1 with TRBJ1-2; D is possibly TRBD1 (5 bases). The CDR3 length is 13 residues. CDR1 and CDR2 (germline): MGHDK, SYGVNS. Trimming left V 6 bases short and J 3 bases short, with 11 bases between. Here the CDR3 DNA reads TGTGCCAGCAGCGGGGGGAGTTACTATGGCTACACCTTC. It encodes CASSGGSYYGYTF.

The V gene is TRBV10-3, the J gene TRBJ2-5, with TRBD1 identical over 10 bases. The trim removed 10 bases at V and 2 bases at J, leaving 7 bases unmatched. The CDR3 is 14 amino acids. Germline V gene data show CDR1 as ENHRY and CDR2 as SYGVKD. The CDR3 DNA reads as TGTGCCAGCACGGGACAGGGGAGGCAAGAGACCCAGTACTTC. Its protein is CASTGQGRQETQYF.

This chain connects TRBV7-9 to TRBJ2-1; D call uncertain. Germline V gene lookup returns CDR1 SEHNR and CDR2 FQNEAQ (reference sequence). This CDR3 contains 15 residues. The ends were cut back, 5 bases at V and 8 bases at J, with 19 bases in the middle. Here the CDR3 DNA reads TGTGCCAGCAGCAACCTCGGGCGCTTAAGCGATGAGCAGTTCTTC. Its translation: CASSNLGRLSDEQFF.

The chain recombines TRBV24-1 with TRBJ2-3; the match to TRBD1 covers 7 bases. Germline trimming cut 5 bases from V and 4 bases from J; bases unmatched to any gene: 2. The CDR3 length is 13 residues. Germline V CDR1 and CDR2: KGHDR, SFDVKD. CDR3 coding DNA: TGTGCCACCAGTGGGCAGGGGGCAGATACGCAGTATTTT. Residues: CATSGQGADTQYF.

This clonotype has only a few counts. This chain joins TRBV12-5 and TRBJ2-3, with 11 positions matching TRBD2. J lost 0 bases, V lost 1 base, and 3 bases had no gene match. The CDR3 spans 17 residues. Germline V CDR1 and CDR2: LGHNT, FRNRAP. The DNA for the CDR3 is TGTGCTAGTGGTTTGGACAGACTAGCGGGGAGCACAGATACGCAGTATTTT. This translates into CASGLDRLAGSTDTQYF.

This clonotype was seen a few times. The rearrangement uses TRBV20-1 and TRBJ2-7; 7 nucleotides agree with TRBD1. The germline gives CDR1 DFQATT, CDR2 SNEGSKA (reference sequence). Losses at the gene ends were 0 bases for V and 3 bases for J; bases not matched to a gene: 8. The CDR3 is made up of 15 amino acids. DNA for the CDR3: TGCAGTGCTAGAGACCTCAGGACAGGCCTCTACGAGCAGTACTTC. It codes for CSARDLRTGLYEQYF.

The chain carries TRBV7-2 and TRBJ2-1; 7 bases are a match to TRBD2. V was pared by 3 bases and J by 3 bases, with 5 bases of the junction left unmatched. The CDR3 is 15 amino acids. CDR1 SGHTA and CDR2 FQGNSA come from the germline V gene. CDR3 bases: TGTGCCAGCAGCTTCGGGACTACCCACTACAATGAGCAGTTCTTC. Protein: CASSFGTTHYNEQFF.

The chain recombines TRBV28 with TRBJ2-3; the match to TRBD1 covers 11 bases. Germline lookup yields CDR1 MDHEN and CDR2 SYDVKM. The junction had 5 bases not matched to a gene; V was cut back by 5 bases and J by 7 bases. The CDR3 spans 14 residues. CDR3 loop: CASSPGQGAHTQYF. The DNA for the CDR3 is TGTGCCAGCAGTCCAGGACAGGGGGCGCATACGCAGTATTTT.

The rearrangement uses TRBV6-5 and TRBJ1-1; the D is unclear. CDR1 and CDR2 (germline): MNHEY, SVGAGI. V gave up 4 bases and J gave up 8 bases, with 14 bases separating them. The CDR3 sequence is 13 residues long. CDR3 nucleotide sequence: TGTGCCAGCAGTTGGGGTCCGGCACGAGAAGCTTTCTTT. As protein: CASSWGPAREAFF.

CDR3 in DNA: TGCAGCATAAGGGGGACTAGCGGGGTTGATACGCAGTATTTT. This gives the protein CSIRGTSGVDTQYF. The V call is TRBV29-1, the J call TRBJ2-3; 13 nucleotides match TRBD2. After removal of 8 bases from V and 6 bases from J, the junction contained 8 bases not matched to a gene. CDR3 length: 14 residues. The germline CDR1 and CDR2 sequences are SQVTM and ANQGSEA.

This clonotype was picked up a small number of times. V usage is TRBV5-1 and J usage is TRBJ2-7, with 8 bases aligning to TRBD1. CDR1 is SGHRS, CDR2 YFSETQ, per germline. Trimming removed 3 bases from V and 0 bases from J; junction bases left unmatched: 5. CDR3 size: 15 residues. DNA for the CDR3: TGCGCCAGCAGCTCCCGGGACAGGACCTCCTACGAGCAGTACTTC. This encodes CASSSRDRTSYEQYF.

There are many counts of this clonotype. V and J are TRBV29-1 and TRBJ2-7; 8 bases are shared with TRBD2. Germline values: CDR1 SQVTM, CDR2 ANQGSEA. With 0 bases clipped from V and 5 bases from J, the junction kept 3 bases outside the gene matches. The CDR3 has 13 residues. CDR3 protein: CSVEDGRADEQYF. CDR3 bases: TGCAGCGTTGAAGACGGGAGGGCGGACGAGCAGTACTTC.

This clonotype was counted only a few times. The genes are TRBV4-1 and TRBJ1-3; D gene unclear. The CDR3 is 17 amino acids. Trimming pared 1 base from V and 0 bases from J, leaving 13 bases between. Germline values: CDR1 MGHRA, CDR2 YSYEKL. The CDR3 sequence is CASSQGTGGNSGNTIYF. The CDR3 nucleotides are TGCGCCAGCAGCCAAGGGACTGGCGGAAACTCTGGAAACACCATATATTTT.

This clonotype was counted only a few times. The chain couples TRBV21-1 to TRBJ2-7; the table's D call of TRBD2 was not tested on the DNA. TRBV21-1 is classified as a pseudogene. This CDR3 contains 16 residues. As DNA, the CDR3 is TGTGCCAGCAGCAAAGATGGCAGGACTCAGGCCTACGAGCAGTACTTC. It translates to CASSKDGRTQAYEQYF.

The rearrangement uses TRBV4-1 and TRBJ2-1; D unresolved. The germline V gene encodes CDR1 MGHRA and CDR2 YSYEKL. Trimming took 0 bases from V and 8 from J, leaving 17 bases between them. The CDR3 contains 16 residues. The CDR3: CASSQEPGPSGDEQFF. The CDR3 DNA is TGCGCCAGCAGCCAAGAGCCCGGACCGAGTGGCGATGAGCAGTTCTTC.

This clonotype was observed a handful of times. As DNA, the CDR3 is TGTGCCAGCAGCTTAGCCCACCCGGCTGAGCAGTTCTTC. This translates into CASSLAHPAEQFF. This chain links TRBV7-2 with TRBJ2-1, with D hard to call. Germline V CDR1 and CDR2: SGHTA, FQGNSA. V was cut by 0 bases and J by 9 bases, with 9 bases left in between. The CDR3 is made up of 13 amino acids.

This sequence joins TRBV20-1 and TRBJ2-7, with a possible D match to TRBD1 (5 bases). Germline loops: CDR1 DFQATT, CDR2 SNEGSKA (reference sequence). CDR3 length: 15 amino acids. V lost 2 bases and J 2 bases, leaving 16 bases between the germline ends. The CDR3 here is CSARKGNDKAYEQYF. CDR3 nucleotide sequence: TGCAGTGCTAGAAAGGGGAACGACAAGGCCTACGAGCAGTACTTC.

With respect to this clonotype: The germline gene is not matched at one end of the junction; a read error may be the cause. This chain uses TRBV4-1 with TRBJ2-7, with 9 positions matching TRBD1. Germline loops: CDR1 MGHRA, CDR2 YSYEKL. This CDR3 spans 15 amino acids. The CDR3 loop is CTSSPGTGYPYEQYF. The CDR3 bases are TGCACCAGCAGCCCGGGGACAGGGTATCCCTACGAGCAGTACTTC.

The sample holds a few counts of this clonotype. The chain carries TRBV3-1 and TRBJ2-5; TRBD1 matches 9 bases. The CDR3 extends over 16 amino acids. J lost 5 bases, V lost 5 bases, and 12 bases had no gene match. The germline CDR1 and CDR2 sequences are LGHDT and YNNKEL (reference sequence). The CDR3 DNA reads as TGTGCCAGCAGCTCTCACGGAACAGGGGGCAGGGAGACCCAGTACTTC. Amino acids: CASSSHGTGGRETQYF.